Listed below are T cell receptor beta chains from one sample, sequenced in a study of CD8+ T cells in alopecia areata. Sequencing was performed with immunoSEQ multiplex PCR; in TCRdb, only in-frame clones are kept and a portion is missing. The sample lists 200,000 to 250,000 clones; 64% were seen once. The sequencing here drew on CD4+ T cells sorted from blood, taken at week 4, from a patient treated with tofacitinib. These receptors were taken from a human donor with alopecia areata. Each CDR3 is given without its conserved first and last residue. A D gene is named only where the DNA matches it firmly.

D	V	J	CDR3
NA	TRBV2	TRBJ2-5	ASTLPGGGTKTQY
NA	TRBV10-3	TRBJ1-2	AISERDSGYT
TRBD1	TRBV30	TRBJ2-7	ACNRDSSYEQY
TRBD1	TRBV2	TRBJ2-1	ASSRDSYNEQF
TRBD2	TRBV5-1	TRBJ2-5	ASSLESASGAETQY
NA	TRBV9	TRBJ2-3	ASSVGGHSTDTQY
TRBD1	TRBV25-1	TRBJ2-7	ASSERGPYEQY
TRBD1	TRBV6-1	TRBJ1-4	ASSPGTDEKLF
NA	TRBV29-1	TRBJ2-1	SVYGHGSSYNEQF
NA	TRBV7-7	TRBJ2-5	ASSLGPQGETQY
NA	TRBV6-5	TRBJ1-2	ASSRDRNYGYT
NA	TRBV29-1	TRBJ2-1	SVTLGRGPYNEQF
NA	TRBV9	TRBJ2-5	ASSPDSSQETQY
NA	TRBV13	TRBJ1-1	ASSLRAYPGQRKAF
NA	TRBV29-1	TRBJ1-5	SVGGPEGNQPQH
TRBD2	TRBV5-4	TRBJ2-5	ASSLTTGGGETQY
NA	TRBV1	TRBJ1-1	TSSSQRNTEAF
NA	TRBV7-2	TRBJ1-6	ASSSGGPLH
NA	TRBV7-9	TRBJ2-7	ASSLESNYEQY
TRBD1	TRBV12-5	TRBJ1-1	ASGLSGTGTAF
TRBD1	TRBV9	TRBJ2-4	ASSPYRGNIQY
TRBD2	TRBV6-6	TRBJ2-1	ASSWTSGGYNEQF
TRBD1	TRBV30	TRBJ1-3	AWITGGAEGNTIY
TRBD1	TRBV5-6	TRBJ1-2	ASRETGFNYGYT
NA	TRBV15	TRBJ2-5	ATSRDMRETQY
NA	TRBV5-1	TRBJ2-2	ASSRDISNTGELF
TRBD2	TRBV2	TRBJ2-7	ASSGPGGYEQY
TRBD2	TRBV11-2	TRBJ2-5	ASSLAPGLGGQETQY
TRBD1	TRBV29-1	TRBJ1-4	SVRQGANEKLF
NA	TRBV16	TRBJ2-1	ASSLYNEQF
TRBD1	TRBV27	TRBJ1-1	ASSPQKGADTEAF
NA	TRBV4-2	TRBJ1-1	ASSQHPLDRNTEAF
NA	TRBV11-2	TRBJ2-1	ASSLGGDEQF
NA	TRBV4-1	TRBJ1-6	ASSQLVDNSPLH
TRBD1	TRBV5-1	TRBJ2-3	ASSLGQGSDTQY
NA	TRBV7-8	TRBJ1-2	ASSLRQANYGYT
NA	TRBV19	TRBJ1-1	ASSPGPRFEAF
NA	TRBV25-1	TRBJ1-6	ASRADSGNSPLH
NA	TRBV25-1	TRBJ1-2	ASSQSGNYGYT
NA	TRBV27	TRBJ1-4	ATSPRTVRDEKLF
NA	TRBV2	TRBJ2-7	ASGVLAGYEQY
NA	TRBV5-1	TRBJ2-1	ASSRTNSYNEQF
NA	TRBV27	TRBJ2-1	ASSPGREQF
NA	TRBV6-6	TRBJ2-1	ASSYSWAEQF
TRBD1	TRBV13	TRBJ1-1	ASTEKGAPHNTEAF
NA	TRBV29-1	TRBJ1-4	SVVDGGEKLF
TRBD2	TRBV4-2	TRBJ2-5	ASSRGGEMETQY